The entry below gives a single T cell receptor (beta chain) sequence along with its context. Each patient was aged 18 to 65 and had newly diagnosed hyperthyroidism of under 2 months' duration. Diagnosing involved the use of clinical symptoms, serum thyroxine and TRAb, thyroid ultrasound and orbital computed tomography. This sample was included in a study of T cells in Graves' hyperthyroidism and ophthalmopathy. Between the trimmed V and J ends, which lost 0 bases and 0 bases, there was a span of 24 bases. From germline, CDR1 is MNHNS and CDR2 SASEGT. The CDR3 loop spans 21 amino acids. From RNA transcripts, TCR beta CDR3 regions were amplified. Carried out on the TCR CDR3, a first-round RT-PCR used the HTBI primer set. TCRdb used MiXCR to reprocess the multiplex PCR reads, holding one entry per CDR3 protein. The table includes about 710,000 distinct CDR3 sequences, less than 20% detected once.

This clonotype was sampled from a man between 18 and 35 years old with Graves' hyperthyroidism. The V call is TRBV6-1, the J call TRBJ2-4; TRBD2 is a possible D gene (5 bases). Sequences were obtained from blood. CDR3 coding DNA: TGTGCCAGCAGTGAAGCGAGGTGGGCAGGAGGCTCTGAAGGAGCCAAAAACATTCAGTACTTC. Translating gives CASSEARWAGGSEGAKNIQYF.